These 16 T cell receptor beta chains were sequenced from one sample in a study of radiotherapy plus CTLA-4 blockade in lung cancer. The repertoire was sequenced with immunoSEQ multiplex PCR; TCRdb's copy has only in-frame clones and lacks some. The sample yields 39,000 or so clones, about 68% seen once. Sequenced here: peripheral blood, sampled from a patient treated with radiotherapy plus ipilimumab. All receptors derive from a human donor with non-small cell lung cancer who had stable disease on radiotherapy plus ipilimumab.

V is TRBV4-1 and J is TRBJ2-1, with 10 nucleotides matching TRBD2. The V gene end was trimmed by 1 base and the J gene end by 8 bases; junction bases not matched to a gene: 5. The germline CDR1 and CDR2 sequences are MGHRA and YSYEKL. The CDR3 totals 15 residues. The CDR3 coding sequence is TGCGCCAGCAGCCAAGCGGGACTAGCGAGCGATGAGCAGTTCTTC. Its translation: CASSQAGLASDEQFF.

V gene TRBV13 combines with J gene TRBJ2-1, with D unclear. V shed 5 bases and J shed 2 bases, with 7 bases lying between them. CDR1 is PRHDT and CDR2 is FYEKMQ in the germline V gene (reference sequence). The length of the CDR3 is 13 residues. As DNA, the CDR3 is TGTGCCAGCAGCCTACCTCCCTACAATGAGCAGTTCTTC. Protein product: CASSLPPYNEQFF.

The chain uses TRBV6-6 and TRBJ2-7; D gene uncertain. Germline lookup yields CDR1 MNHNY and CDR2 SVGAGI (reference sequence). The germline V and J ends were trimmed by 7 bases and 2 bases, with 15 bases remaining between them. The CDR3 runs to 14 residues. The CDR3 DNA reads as TGTGCCAGCAAGGAATCGTGGGGTGCCTACGAGCAGTACGTC. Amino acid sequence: CASKESWGAYEQYV.

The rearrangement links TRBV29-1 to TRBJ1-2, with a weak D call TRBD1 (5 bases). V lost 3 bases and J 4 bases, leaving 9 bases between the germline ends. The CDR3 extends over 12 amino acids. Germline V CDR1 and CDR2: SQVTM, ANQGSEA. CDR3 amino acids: CSVDETVYGYTF. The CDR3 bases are TGCAGCGTTGATGAGACAGTCTATGGCTACACCTTC.

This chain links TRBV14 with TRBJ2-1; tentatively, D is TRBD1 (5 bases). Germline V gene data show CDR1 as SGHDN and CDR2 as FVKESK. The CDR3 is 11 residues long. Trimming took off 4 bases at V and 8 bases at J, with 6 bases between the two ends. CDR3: CASSPRDEQFF. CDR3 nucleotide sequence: TGTGCCAGCAGCCCCAGGGATGAGCAGTTCTTC.

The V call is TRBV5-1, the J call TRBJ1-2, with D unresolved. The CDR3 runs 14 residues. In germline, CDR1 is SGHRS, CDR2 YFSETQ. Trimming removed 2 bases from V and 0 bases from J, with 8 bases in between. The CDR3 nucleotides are TGCGCCAGCAGCTTCGATCCGGCTAACTATGGCTACACCTTC. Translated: CASSFDPANYGYTF.

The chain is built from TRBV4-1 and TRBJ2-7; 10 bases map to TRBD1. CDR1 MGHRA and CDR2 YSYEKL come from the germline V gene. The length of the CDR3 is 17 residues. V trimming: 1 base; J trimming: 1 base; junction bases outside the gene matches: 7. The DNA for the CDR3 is TGCGCCAGCAGCCAAGGTTCTCTGGGACAGGGGTCCTACGAGCAGTACTTC. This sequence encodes CASSQGSLGQGSYEQYF.

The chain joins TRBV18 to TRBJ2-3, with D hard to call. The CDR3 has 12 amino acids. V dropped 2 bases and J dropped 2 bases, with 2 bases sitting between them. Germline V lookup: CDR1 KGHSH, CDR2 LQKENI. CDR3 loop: CASSPSTDTQYF. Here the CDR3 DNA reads TGTGCCAGCTCACCATCCACAGATACGCAGTATTTT.

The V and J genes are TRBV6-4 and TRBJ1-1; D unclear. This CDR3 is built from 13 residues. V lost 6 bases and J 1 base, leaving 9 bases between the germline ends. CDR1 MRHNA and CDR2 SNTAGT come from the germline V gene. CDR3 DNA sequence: TGTGCCAGCAGCCAAGGCGAGAACACTGAAGCTTTCTTT. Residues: CASSQGENTEAFF.

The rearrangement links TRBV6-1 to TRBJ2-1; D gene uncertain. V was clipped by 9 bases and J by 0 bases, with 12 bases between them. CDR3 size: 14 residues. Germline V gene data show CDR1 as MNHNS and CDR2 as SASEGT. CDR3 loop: CASKFASSYNEQFF. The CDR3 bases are TGTGCCAGTAAGTTTGCCAGCTCCTACAATGAGCAGTTCTTC.

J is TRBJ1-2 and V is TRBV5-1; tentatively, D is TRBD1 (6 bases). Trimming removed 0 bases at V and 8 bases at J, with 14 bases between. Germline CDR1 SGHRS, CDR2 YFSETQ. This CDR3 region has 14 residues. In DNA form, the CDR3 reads TGCGCCAGCAGCTTGGTGCGGGGGGCAAAAGGCTACACCTTC. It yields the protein CASSLVRGAKGYTF.

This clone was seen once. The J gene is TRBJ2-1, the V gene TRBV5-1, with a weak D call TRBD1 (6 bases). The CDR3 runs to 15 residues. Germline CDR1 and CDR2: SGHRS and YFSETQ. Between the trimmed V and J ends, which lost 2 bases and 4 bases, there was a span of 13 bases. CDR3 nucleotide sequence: TGCGCCAGCAGCTTTAAAGGACAGCTATACAATGAGCAGTTCTTC. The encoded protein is CASSFKGQLYNEQFF.

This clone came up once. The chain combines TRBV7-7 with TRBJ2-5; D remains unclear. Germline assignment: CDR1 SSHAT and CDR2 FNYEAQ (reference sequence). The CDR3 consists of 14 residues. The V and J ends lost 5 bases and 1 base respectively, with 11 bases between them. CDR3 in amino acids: CASSPSWSQETQYF. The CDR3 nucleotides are TGTGCCAGCAGCCCGTCGTGGTCCCAAGAGACCCAGTACTTC.

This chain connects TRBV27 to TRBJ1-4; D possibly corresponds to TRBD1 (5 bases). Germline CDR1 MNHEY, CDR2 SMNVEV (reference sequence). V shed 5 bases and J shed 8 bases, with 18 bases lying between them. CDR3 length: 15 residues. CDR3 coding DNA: TGTGCCAGCAGTGATAACCGGGAGCAGGGAGAAAAACTGTTTTTT. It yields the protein CASSDNREQGEKLFF.

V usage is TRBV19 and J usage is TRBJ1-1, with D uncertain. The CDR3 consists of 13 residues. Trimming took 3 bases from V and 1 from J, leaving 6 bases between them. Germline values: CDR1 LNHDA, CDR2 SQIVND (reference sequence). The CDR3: CASSMNRNTEAFF. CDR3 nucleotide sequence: TGTGCCAGTAGTATGAACAGGAACACTGAAGCTTTCTTT.

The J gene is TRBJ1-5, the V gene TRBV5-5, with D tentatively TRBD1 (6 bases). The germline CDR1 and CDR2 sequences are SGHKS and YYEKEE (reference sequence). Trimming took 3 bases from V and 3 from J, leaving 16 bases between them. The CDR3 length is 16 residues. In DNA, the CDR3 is TGTGCCAGCAGCTCGGAAGGTCGGGGGCCCAATCAGCCCCAGCATTTT. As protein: CASSSEGRGPNQPQHF.